These T cell receptor beta chains were read from a single sample in a study of identical twins. TCRdb independently ran MiXCR on the 5' RACE reads; one entry per CDR3 protein. The sample lists some 330,000 distinct CDR3 sequences; roughly 10% were seen once. The sample comprised naive T cells sorted from blood. All receptors come from a woman in her forties or fifties in good health. The CDR3 runs from the conserved cysteine through the conserved F or W. D genes are given only for firm matches. Size is stated for part of the rows, as once, few or many counts, or as a class when the clone is expanded.

J: TRBJ2-1; D: TRBD2; V: TRBV10-3; size: many; length: 14; DNA: TGTGCCATCAGTTGGACTAGCGGGGTAAATGAGCAGTTCTTC; CDR3: CAISWTSGVNEQFF
J: TRBJ2-1; D: .; V: TRBV14; size: many; length: 13; DNA: TGTGCCAGCAGCCAACTGGGGCCAAATGAGCAGTTCTTC; CDR3: CASSQLGPNEQFF
J: TRBJ1-2; D: .; V: TRBV29-1; size: many; length: 10; DNA: TGCAGCGTTGGAATGGGGGACTACACCTTC; CDR3: CSVGMGDYTF
J: TRBJ2-5; D: TRBD2; V: TRBV24-1; size: many; length: 17; DNA: TGTGCCACCAGTGATTTTCGGTCCCGAAGCGGGAGAGAGACCCAGTACTTC; CDR3: CATSDFRSRSGRETQYF
J: TRBJ2-2; D: .; V: TRBV7-3; size: .; length: 17; DNA: TGTGCCAGCAGCTTAAGAGGCGTGTCAGGGTTACCCGGGGAGCTGTTTTTT; CDR3: CASSLRGVSGLPGELFF
J: TRBJ2-1; D: TRBD1; V: TRBV6-2/TRBV6-3; size: many; length: 14; DNA: TGTGCCAGCAGTTTCGGGACAGGGGGAAATGAGCAGTTCTTC; CDR3: CASSFGTGGNEQFF
J: TRBJ2-2; D: .; V: TRBV25-1; size: few; length: 13; DNA: TGTGCCAGCACCGGGACGAACACCGGGGAGCTGTTTTTT; CDR3: CASTGTNTGELFF
J: TRBJ1-1; D: .; V: TRBV5-1; size: few; length: 15; DNA: TGCGCCAGCAGCTTGGGTCAGGAAGTGGGAACTGAAGCTTTCTTT; CDR3: CASSLGQEVGTEAFF
J: TRBJ2-5; D: .; V: TRBV12-3/TRBV12-4; size: few; length: 13; DNA: TGTGCCAGCAGTTTGGTCCCTGAAGAGACCCAGTACTTC; CDR3: CASSLVPEETQYF
J: TRBJ2-1; D: TRBD2; V: TRBV12-3/TRBV12-4; size: few; length: 17; DNA: TGTGCCAGCAGTAGCCCGAGCGGGAGGACCACCTACAATGAGCAGTTCTTC; CDR3: CASSSPSGRTTYNEQFF
J: TRBJ1-1; D: .; V: TRBV4-2; size: .; length: 15; DNA: TGTGCCAGCAGCCAAGATAGAGGGGAAATTACTGAAGCTTTCTTT; CDR3: CASSQDRGEITEAFF
J: TRBJ1-6; D: .; V: TRBV12-3/TRBV12-4; size: few; length: 15; DNA: TGTGCCAGCAGCCAACAGAGCTTCTATAATTCACCCCTCCACTTT; CDR3: CASSQQSFYNSPLHF
J: TRBJ2-2; D: TRBD2; V: TRBV11-2; size: .; length: 17; DNA: TGTGCCAGCAGCTTAGAATTGGCGGGAGGGCCGGACGGGGAGCTGTTTTTT; CDR3: CASSLELAGGPDGELFF
J: TRBJ2-1; D: TRBD2; V: TRBV7-3; size: .; length: 14; DNA: TGTGCCAGCAGCGCTCGGGAGGGTGACAATGAGCAGTTCTTC; CDR3: CASSAREGDNEQFF
J: TRBJ2-3; D: .; V: TRBV11-3; size: few; length: 19; DNA: TGTGCCAGCAGCTTACCTCCTAGCTTCCTAAGCACTAGCACAGATACGCAGTATTTT; CDR3: CASSLPPSFLSTSTDTQYF